The rows below give T cell receptor beta chains drawn from one sample of a study of Graves' ophthalmopathy and Graves' hyperthyroidism. TCRdb analysed the multiplex PCR reads with MiXCR anew, one entry per CDR3 protein. This sample has 230,000 or so distinct CDR3 sequences, with around 45% found just once. Sequenced material: peripheral blood. These receptors were taken from an adult man with Graves' ophthalmopathy. CDR3s include the opening cysteine and the closing phenylalanine or tryptophan. The order of the fields is V gene, D gene, clone size, J gene, CDR3 DNA, CDR3 protein. D genes are given only for firm matches. Rows give clone size only sometimes, using once, few, many, or a class for an expanded clone.

>TRBV2|TRBD1|.|TRBJ1-1
TGTGCCAGCAGTACCGGACAGGGGGTGGCTTTCTTT
CASSTGQGVAFF
>TRBV7-9|.|.|TRBJ1-1
TGTGCCAGCAGCTTGTCCGGTGAAGCTTTCTTT
CASSLSGEAFF
>TRBV7-6|.|once|TRBJ2-2
TGTGCCAGCAGCTTGGGCGGGGGCCATAACACCGAGGAGCTGTTTTTT
CASSLGGGHNTEELFF
>TRBV7-7|.|many|TRBJ2-5
TGTGCTAGCAGCTTAGGCGAGAAGGAGACCCAGTACTTC
CASSLGEKETQYF
>TRBV4-1|TRBD1|once|TRBJ1-1
TGCGCCAGCAGCCAAGGGCAGGGGGCGAACACTGAAGCTTTCTTT
CASSQGQGANTEAFF
>TRBV24-1|TRBD1|few|TRBJ2-5
TGTGCCACCAGTGATTTGGGACAGGAAGAGACCCAGTACTTC
CATSDLGQEETQYF
>TRBV6-6|.|.|TRBJ1-2
TGTGCCAGCAGTATCCAAGAGGGGAGGGGGAGTGGCTACACCTTC
CASSIQEGRGSGYTF
>TRBV12-3/TRBV12-4|.|.|TRBJ1-3
TGTGCCAGCCAACTTGGGGGCATTCCAGGCACCATATATTTT
CASQLGGIPGTIYF
>TRBV7-2|.|.|TRBJ1-6
TGCGCCAGCGACCTAGGTGGGAGCTATAATTCACCCCTCCACTTT
CASDLGGSYNSPLHF
>TRBV7-7|.|many|TRBJ2-2
TGTGCCAGCAGCTTAACCACCGGGGAGCTGTTTTTT
CASSLTTGELFF
>TRBV5-1|TRBD2|few|TRBJ2-7
TGCGCCAGCAGCAGGACTAGCGGGGGAACCTACGAGCAGTACTTC
CASSRTSGGTYEQYF
>TRBV12-3/TRBV12-4|.|few|TRBJ1-1
TGTGCCAGCAGTTGGAGGGGCACTGAAGCTTTCTTT
CASSWRGTEAFF
>TRBV11-2|.|.|TRBJ2-7
TGTGCCAGCAGCAATACCGGACCCTACGAGCAGTACTTC
CASSNTGPYEQYF
>TRBV20-1|.|.|TRBJ1-3
TGCAGTGCTTACCGAACACGGGGAAACACCATATATTTT
CSAYRTRGNTIYF
>TRBV15|.|many|TRBJ1-2
TGTGCCACCAGCAGAGATGACAGCTACTATGGCTACACCTTC
CATSRDDSYYGYTF
>TRBV2|.|.|TRBJ1-3
TGTGCCAGCACCCCTGAACAGGGAAACACCATATATTTT
CASTPEQGNTIYF
>TRBV6-6|.|few|TRBJ1-3
TGTGCCAGCAGTCTGGACAGTGATGGAAACACCATATATTTT
CASSLDSDGNTIYF
>TRBV5-1|TRBD1|few|TRBJ1-2
TGCGCCACCTCACAGGGGGCGACGATGGACGGCTACACCTTC
CATSQGATMDGYTF
>TRBV20-1|TRBD1|many|TRBJ1-4
TGCAGTGGTAGACAGGGGGAGAGTGAAAAACTGTTTTTT
CSGRQGESEKLFF
>TRBV29-1|TRBD2|.|TRBJ2-5
TGCAGCGTTGTTTTTAGCGGGAGCTTTTACTTC
CSVVFSGSFYF
>TRBV6-1|TRBD1|few|TRBJ1-1
TGTGCCAGCAGTGTCACGACAGGGGGAACTGAAGCTTTCTTT
CASSVTTGGTEAFF
>TRBV7-8|.|.|TRBJ1-6
TGTGCCAGCAGCTCAGGACAGACTAATTCACCCCTCCACTTT
CASSSGQTNSPLHF
>TRBV11-2|TRBD1|.|TRBJ1-6
TGCGCCAGCAGCCAAGGACAGGGTCGTGTTTATTCCTATAATTCACCCCTCCACTTT
CASSQGQGRVYSYNSPLHF
>TRBV14|.|few|TRBJ1-6
TGTGCCAGCAGCCCCACCGGGAATTCACCCCTCCACTTT
CASSPTGNSPLHF
>TRBV9|.|many|TRBJ1-2
TGTGCCAGCAGCGGTGGAAAAGGGGATGGCTACACCTTC
CASSGGKGDGYTF
>TRBV28|.|.|TRBJ1-1
TGTGCCAGCAACTCCCCTGGGGCGGCAAACACTGAAGCTTTCTTT
CASNSPGAANTEAFF
>TRBV15|.|many|TRBJ1-2
TGTGCCACCAGCAACTATCAGGGCCGCCGGGGCTACACCTTC
CATSNYQGRRGYTF